This passage covers 20 T cell receptor beta chains from one sample sequenced in a study of memory CD4+ T cells and cytomegalovirus serostatus. The sort gate was single viable CD3+CD4+CD8-CD45RO+ cells for memory CD4+ T cells. Only in-frame clones appear in the TCRdb table, and some are missing; sequencing was by immunoSEQ multiplex PCR. The table lists 56,000 or so clones, 82% of them singletons. The sequenced material came from memory CD4+ T cells from blood. These TCRs come from an adult in good health and CMV-seronegative.

The chain has TRBV18 and TRBJ1-5; D not certain. V was shortened by 3 bases and J by 7 bases, with 10 bases between the two germline ends. The length of the CDR3 is 13 residues. CDR1 is KGHSH, CDR2 LQKENI, per germline. The CDR3 loop is CASSPVDGQPQHF. The CDR3 DNA is TGTGCCAGCTCACCGGTCGATGGACAGCCCCAGCATTTT.

The V call is TRBV28, the J call TRBJ1-3; D unclear. Per germline, CDR1 MDHEN and CDR2 SYDVKM. Trimming shortened V by 2 bases and J by 0 bases, and 8 bases separated the two germline ends. The CDR3 length is 15 residues. In DNA form, the CDR3 reads TGTGCCAGCAGTTTACCACGGCCCTCTGGAAACACCATATATTTT. It yields the protein CASSLPRPSGNTIYF.

The genes are TRBV7-2 and TRBJ2-4, with 12 positions matching TRBD2. The germline gives CDR1 SGHTA, CDR2 FQGNSA. The CDR3 is made up of 15 amino acids. With 4 bases clipped from V and 9 bases from J, the junction kept 7 bases outside the gene matches. The DNA of the CDR3 is TGTGCCAGCAGCTCTAGCGGGGGGGCGAAAGGCATTCAGTACTTC. Amino acids: CASSSSGGAKGIQYF.

This chain joins TRBV27 and TRBJ2-2; 12 positions match TRBD2. This CDR3 has 16 residues. V was pared by 6 bases and J by 7 bases, with 9 bases of the junction left unmatched. Germline V gives CDR1 MNHEY, CDR2 SMNVEV (reference sequence). The CDR3 nucleotides are TGTGCCAGCAGACCTCTAGCGGGGGGGCACGGCGGGGAGCTGTTTTTT. Amino acid sequence: CASRPLAGGHGGELFF.

The chain recombines TRBV2 with TRBJ1-5; 12 nucleotides agree with TRBD1. The CDR3 has 15 amino acids. Trimming cost V 5 bases and J 8 bases; bases outside gene matches: 7. Germline CDR1 SNHLY, CDR2 FYNNEI. DNA for the CDR3: TGTGCCAGCAGTAAAATGGGACAGGGGGCAGAGCCCCAGCATTTT. Its translation is CASSKMGQGAEPQHF.

This sequence joins TRBV6-5 and TRBJ2-5, with D possibly being TRBD2 (7 bases). CDR1 is MNHEY, CDR2 SVGAGI, per germline. The V and J ends lost 7 bases and 5 bases respectively, with 14 bases between them. This CDR3 has 13 amino acids. The CDR3 reads CASTGGPGETQYF. The CDR3 DNA follows: TGTGCCAGCACCGGGGGGCCGGGTGAGACCCAGTACTTC.

The chain has TRBV21-1 and TRBJ2-6. TRBV21-1 is noted as a pseudogene. The CDR3 length is 10 residues. Here the CDR3 DNA reads TGTGCCAGCAAAATTAACGTCCTGACTTTC. Its translation: CASKINVLTF.

J is TRBJ2-7 and V is TRBV7-9, with D unclear. Germline V CDR1 and CDR2: SEHNR, FQNEAQ (reference sequence). The CDR3 sequence is 12 residues long. V lost 5 bases to trimming and J lost 3 bases, with 8 bases between them. The CDR3 DNA follows: TGTGCCAGCAGCACCGGGTACTACGAGCAGTACTTC. Translation: CASSTGYYEQYF.

CDR3 DNA: TGCGCCAGCACCCCACTAGCGGGGCACCAAGAGACCCAGTACTTC. Translated, it gives CASTPLAGHQETQYF. This sequence joins TRBV5-1 and TRBJ2-5; 10 positions agree with TRBD2. The CDR3 covers 15 residues. V lost 6 bases, J lost 0 bases, and 5 bases stayed unmatched. Looked up from germline, CDR1 is SGHRS and CDR2 is YFSETQ.

The rearrangement joins TRBV28 to TRBJ1-2; perhaps TRBD1 as D (5 bases). The CDR3 has 13 amino acids. The V gene lost 7 bases and the J gene lost 4 bases, with 13 bases spanning the gap. CDR1 MDHEN and CDR2 SYDVKM come from the germline V gene. CDR3 nucleotide sequence: TGTGCCAGCAAAAGACCCGGGGGCTATGGCTACACCTTC. Translation: CASKRPGGYGYTF.

The V and J genes are TRBV5-4 and TRBJ1-4, with a tentative D call TRBD1 (6 bases). The germline gives CDR1 SGHNT, CDR2 YYREEE (reference sequence). The length of the CDR3 is 16 residues. The V end was cut by 5 bases, the J end by 5 bases, with 19 bases between. The CDR3 sequence is CASSYTSGALNEKLFF. CDR3 in DNA: TGTGCCAGCAGTTACACCTCGGGGGCCTTGAATGAAAAACTGTTTTTT.

This chain's CDR3 is CAISERGANTGELFF. In DNA, the CDR3 is TGTGCCATCAGTGAACGGGGGGCGAACACCGGGGAGCTGTTTTTT. The rearrangement uses TRBV10-3 and TRBJ2-2; 7 positions match TRBD2. V lost 3 bases to trimming and J lost 0 bases; unmatched junction nucleotides: 1. The CDR3 extends over 15 amino acids. Per the germline V gene, CDR1 is ENHRY and CDR2 is SYGVKD.

The V and J genes are TRBV19 and TRBJ1-2; D is undetermined. Trimming cost V 10 bases and J 6 bases, with 24 bases left between them. The length of the CDR3 is 15 residues. Germline V gene data show CDR1 as LNHDA and CDR2 as SQIVND (reference sequence). The CDR3 bases are TGTGCCACGACCAGTATTCAGGTCGGGGTTCATGGCTACACCTTC. Translating it yields CATTSIQVGVHGYTF.

This clone was picked up a small number of times. The identical CDR3 is also encoded by other nucleotide sequences in the sample. The V call is TRBV25-1, the J call TRBJ2-3; D unclear. This CDR3 contains 13 residues. Germline loops: CDR1 MGHDK, CDR2 SYGVNS. Between the trimmed V and J ends, which lost 2 bases and 3 bases, there was a span of 6 bases. The CDR3 DNA reads as TGTGCCAGCAGTGAAGGTTTAACAGATACGCAGTATTTT. It translates to CASSEGLTDTQYF.

CDR3 nucleotide sequence: TGTGCCAGCAGTCCCCGTCGACGGAGGGACCCTGAAGCTTTCTTT. It specifies CASSPRRRRDPEAFF. The rearrangement links TRBV28 to TRBJ1-1; possibly TRBD1 for D (5 bases). CDR3 size: 15 residues. From germline, CDR1 is MDHEN and CDR2 SYDVKM. Trimming shortened V by 5 bases and J by 6 bases, and 19 bases separated the two germline ends. Full variable domain (outside the CDR3, taken from reference TRBV28 and TRBJ1-1): DVKVTQSSRYLVKRTGEKVFLECVQDMDHENMFWYRQDPGLGLRLIYFSYDVKMKEKGDIPEGYSVSREKKERFSLILESASTNQTSMYLCASSPRRRRDPEAFFGQGTRLTVV.

The CDR3 loop is CATSRSTDTQYF. DNA of the CDR3: TGTGCCACCAGCAGAAGTACGGATACGCAGTATTTT. This rearrangement joins TRBV15 to TRBJ2-3; D ambiguous. In germline, CDR1 is LNHNV, CDR2 YYDKDF (reference sequence). The V and J ends lost 2 bases and 6 bases respectively, with 6 bases between them. This CDR3 is 12 amino acids long.

The V call is TRBV5-1, the J call TRBJ1-2; TRBD1 might be the D (6 bases). Looked up from germline, CDR1 is SGHRS and CDR2 is YFSETQ. The ends were cut back, 7 bases at V and 1 base at J, with 8 bases in the middle. This CDR3 has 12 residues. The CDR3 sequence is CASQDSNYGYTF. The CDR3 bases are TGCGCCAGCCAGGACAGTAACTATGGCTACACCTTC.

The V call is TRBV19, the J call TRBJ1-5; TRBD1 might be the D (6 bases). This CDR3 is 15 amino acids long. CDR1 and CDR2 (germline): LNHDA, SQIVND (reference sequence). V was cut by 10 bases and J by 2 bases, with 18 bases left in between. CDR3: CATRGGAARNQPQHF. The CDR3 DNA is TGTGCCACAAGGGGGGGCGCGGCTCGCAATCAGCCCCAGCATTTT.

V usage is TRBV5-1 and J usage is TRBJ2-5, with D hard to call. The assigned J gene may be wrong: the sequence end matches TRBJ2-7 better. The CDR3 totals 13 residues. Germline V gene sequence: CDR1 SGHRS, CDR2 YFSETQ. DNA of the CDR3: TGCGCCAGCAGCTTCACCGTTAGCTACGAGCAGTACTTC. This gives the protein CASSFTVSYEQYF.

The V call is TRBV7-2, the J call TRBJ1-2; D is ambiguous. V lost 0 bases, J lost 0 bases, and 2 bases lay in between. This CDR3 has 13 residues. Germline CDR1 SGHTA, CDR2 FQGNSA. CDR3 sequence reads: CASSLAANYGYTF. CDR3 DNA: TGTGCCAGCAGCTTAGCGGCTAACTATGGCTACACCTTC.